Below are 21 T cell receptor beta chains sequenced from a single sample in a study of shared clonotypes between healthy human individuals. Measured with immunoSEQ multiplex PCR; TCRdb has only the in-frame clones, and not every one. The sample has about 380,000 clones; about 96% are singletons. Sequencing used memory CD8+ T cells sorted from blood. Subset here: CD45RO+ cells pooled with CCR7-negative TemRA cells. The receptors shown here come from a man aged 25 to 45 in good health.

This clone was seen a single time. The chain links TRBV29-1 to TRBJ1-4, with D uncertain. This CDR3 has 11 residues. Trimming took off 5 bases at V and 4 bases at J, with 5 bases between the two ends. Germline V lookup: CDR1 SQVTM, CDR2 ANQGSEA. The CDR3 reads CSVQYNEKLFF. The CDR3 DNA reads TGCAGCGTTCAATATAATGAAAAACTGTTTTTT.

The V call is TRBV5-1, the J call TRBJ1-4; 12 bases are a match to TRBD1. V gave up 7 bases and J gave up 9 bases; unmatched junction bases: 1. CDR1 and CDR2 (germline): SGHRS, YFSETQ. The CDR3 loop spans 12 amino acids. CDR3: CASRDRGQKLFF. CDR3 in DNA: TGCGCCAGCCGGGACAGGGGGCAAAAACTGTTTTTT.

The chain carries TRBV7-6 and TRBJ2-3; 11 nucleotides line up with TRBD2. Unmatched junction bases numbered 8, after V lost 5 bases and J lost 7 bases. CDR1 and CDR2 from the germline V gene are SGHVS and FNYEAQ. This CDR3 is built from 15 residues. This CDR3 reads CASSRVAGGPHTQYF. CDR3 DNA sequence: TGTGCCAGCAGCCGGGTAGCGGGAGGGCCTCATACGCAGTATTTT.

The chain combines TRBV27 with TRBJ2-1; no clear D. The V and J ends lost 4 bases and 12 bases respectively, with 16 bases between them. Germline lookup yields CDR1 MNHEY and CDR2 SMNVEV (reference sequence). The length of the CDR3 is 13 residues. The CDR3 protein is CASSSVGWGLQFF. The CDR3, as DNA: TGTGCCAGCAGTTCCGTAGGGTGGGGATTGCAGTTCTTC.

This rearrangement joins TRBV5-4 to TRBJ2-7, with 7 bases fitting TRBD1. The CDR3 runs to 14 residues. V shed 3 bases, J shed 2 bases, and the junction held 5 bases outside the gene matches. Germline V CDR1 and CDR2: SGHNT, YYREEE (reference sequence). This CDR3 is CASSSKTGTYEQYF. The CDR3 bases are TGTGCCAGCAGCTCTAAGACAGGGACCTACGAGCAGTACTTC.

This clone came up once. The J gene is TRBJ2-1, the V gene TRBV10-3, with 11 bases matching TRBD2. V was clipped by 3 bases and J by 7 bases; unmatched bases: 2. Germline V lookup: CDR1 ENHRY, CDR2 SYGVKD. The CDR3 loop spans 14 amino acids. The DNA of the CDR3 is TGTGCCATCAGTGAACTAGCGGGAGTGAATGAGCAGTTCTTC. This translates into CAISELAGVNEQFF.

The V gene is TRBV7-9, the J gene TRBJ2-1; D unresolved. Trimming took 2 bases from V and 6 from J, leaving 8 bases between them. The CDR3 has 13 amino acids. Germline CDR1 reads SEHNR; CDR2 reads FQNEAQ (reference sequence). Here the CDR3 DNA reads TGTGCCAGCAGCTTACAGACCGTCAATGAGCAGTTCTTC. Its translation: CASSLQTVNEQFF.

The gene calls are TRBV7-3 and TRBJ2-1; possibly TRBD2 for D (6 bases). The CDR3 is 16 amino acids. Germline CDR1 is SGHTA and CDR2 is FQGTGA. Trimming pared 5 bases from V and 4 bases from J, leaving 18 bases between. DNA for the CDR3: TGTGCCAGCAGCACCCGTACGGGGGAAGGGTACAATGAGCAGTTCTTC. The encoded protein is CASSTRTGEGYNEQFF.

In its sample, this clone was seen once. The chain carries TRBV2 and TRBJ2-3; D unresolved. V lost 3 bases and J lost 6, with 4 bases in between. Germline CDR1 is SNHLY and CDR2 is FYNNEI. The CDR3 consists of 11 residues. CDR3 sequence (DNA): TGTGCCAGCAGTGACGGGGATACGCAGTATTTT. Its translation is CASSDGDTQYF.

The V and J genes are TRBV10-3 and TRBJ1-4; D not resolved. Looked up from germline, CDR1 is ENHRY and CDR2 is SYGVKD. The CDR3 is made up of 13 amino acids. Trimming took off 4 bases at V and 7 bases at J, with 10 bases between the two ends. CDR3 loop: CAISGGHGEKLFF. CDR3 bases: TGTGCCATCAGTGGGGGTCACGGTGAAAAACTGTTTTTT.

The chain recombines TRBV14 with TRBJ2-7, with 8 positions matching TRBD2. This CDR3 contains 19 residues. Germline V gives CDR1 SGHDN, CDR2 FVKESK. The V segment lost 0 bases and the J segment 2 bases; nucleotides outside the gene matches: 15. This CDR3 reads CASSQEKLAVFSRAYEQYF. The CDR3, as DNA: TGTGCCAGCAGCCAAGAAAAACTAGCGGTCTTCAGTCGAGCCTACGAGCAGTACTTC.

The CDR3 sequence: CASSFGITGNTIYF. The CDR3 DNA sequence: TGTGCCAGCAGCTTCGGGATTACTGGAAACACCATATATTTT. V gene TRBV7-9 combines with J gene TRBJ1-3; D not certain. In germline, CDR1 is SEHNR, CDR2 FQNEAQ (reference sequence). V was cut by 3 bases and J by 2 bases, with 8 bases left in between. The CDR3 is 14 residues long.

This chain links TRBV7-9 with TRBJ2-1; D uncertain. V was pared by 3 bases and J by 0 bases, with 12 bases between. Germline V lookup: CDR1 SEHNR, CDR2 FQNEAQ (reference sequence). This CDR3 contains 16 residues. CDR3 sequence reads: CASSFPPHFSYNEQFF. CDR3 nucleotides: TGTGCCAGCAGCTTTCCTCCCCATTTCTCCTACAATGAGCAGTTCTTC.

The J gene is TRBJ1-1, the V gene TRBV29-1; D unresolved. V shed 5 bases and J shed 1 base, with 5 bases lying between them. In germline, CDR1 is SQVTM, CDR2 ANQGSEA. This CDR3 has 11 residues. The CDR3 region is CSVRGNTEAFF. CDR3 in DNA: TGCAGCGTTAGAGGGAACACTGAAGCTTTCTTT.

V gene TRBV20-1 combines with J gene TRBJ2-1; D remains unclear. Germline CDR1 is DFQATT and CDR2 is SNEGSKA (reference sequence). The CDR3 runs to 11 residues. V was cut by 6 bases and J by 4 bases, with 7 bases left in between. The CDR3 nucleotides read TGCAGTGCCTCCCAGTACAATGAGCAGTTCTTC. It translates to CSASQYNEQFF.

V usage is TRBV28 and J usage is TRBJ2-3; D perhaps matches TRBD2 (5 bases). CDR1 and CDR2 (germline): MDHEN, SYDVKM. The CDR3 loop spans 14 amino acids. The V end was cut by 7 bases, the J end by 6 bases, with 17 bases between. The CDR3 region is CASTLGLPVDTQYF. In DNA form, the CDR3 reads TGTGCCAGCACCCTCGGACTGCCCGTGGATACGCAGTATTTT. The full variable domain, completed using reference TRBV28 and TRBJ2-3, is DVKVTQSSRYLVKRTGEKVFLECVQDMDHENMFWYRQDPGLGLRLIYFSYDVKMKEKGDIPEGYSVSREKKERFSLILESASTNQTSMYLCASTLGLPVDTQYFGPGTRLTVL.

The V call is TRBV6-6, the J call TRBJ2-3, with 7 bases identical to TRBD2. The CDR3 is 16 amino acids. V shed 0 bases, J shed 0 bases, and the junction held 3 bases outside the gene matches. Germline CDR1 and CDR2: MNHNY and SVGAGI (reference sequence). The CDR3 reads CASSYSGSGSTDTQYF. The DNA of the CDR3 is TGTGCCAGCAGTTACTCCGGTAGCGGGAGCACAGATACGCAGTATTTT.

This clone was observed once. This chain joins TRBV7-8 and TRBJ2-4, with D perhaps given as TRBD1 or TRBD2 (5 bases each). Germline values: CDR1 SGHVS, CDR2 FQNEAQ. This CDR3 spans 18 amino acids. The V end was cut by 0 bases, the J end by 0 bases, with 15 bases between. The DNA of the CDR3 is TGTGCCAGCAGCTTAGCGCGGTTCGGGGCGGGAGCCAAAAACATTCAGTACTTC. It is translated as CASSLARFGAGAKNIQYF.

The rearrangement links TRBV7-8 to TRBJ1-1; D uncertain. Germline V CDR1 and CDR2: SGHVS, FQNEAQ. V lost 0 bases, J lost 4 bases, and 3 bases lay in between. The CDR3 totals 12 residues. The CDR3 region is CASSLAGTEAFF. The CDR3 region has the DNA TGTGCCAGCAGCTTAGCGGGCACTGAAGCTTTCTTT.

The rearrangement joins TRBV4-1 to TRBJ1-2; D unclear. Germline values: CDR1 MGHRA, CDR2 YSYEKL. Trimming took off 0 bases at V and 5 bases at J, with 13 bases between the two ends. The CDR3 spans 15 residues. The CDR3 here is CASSQDDRTAYGYTF. The CDR3 DNA sequence: TGCGCCAGCAGCCAAGATGACCGGACGGCTTATGGCTACACCTTC.

The chain uses TRBV11-3 and TRBJ2-7; D unclear. The V gene's germline CDR1 is SGHNT and CDR2 YENEEA. The CDR3 contains 13 residues. Trimming pared 5 bases from V and 4 bases from J, leaving 12 bases between. CDR3 region: CASSPGLQYEQYF. Written as DNA, the CDR3 is TGTGCCAGCAGCCCGGGCCTGCAGTACGAGCAGTACTTC.